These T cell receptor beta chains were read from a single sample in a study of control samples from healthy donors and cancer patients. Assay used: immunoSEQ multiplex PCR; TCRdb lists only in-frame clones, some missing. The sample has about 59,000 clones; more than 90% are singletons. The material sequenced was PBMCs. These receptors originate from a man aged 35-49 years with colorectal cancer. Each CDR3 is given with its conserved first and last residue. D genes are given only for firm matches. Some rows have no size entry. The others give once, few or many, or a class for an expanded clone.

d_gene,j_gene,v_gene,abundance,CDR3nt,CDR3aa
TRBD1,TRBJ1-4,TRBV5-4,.,TGTGCCAGCAGCTTTAGAGGACAGGGCGAAAAACTGTTTTTT,CASSFRGQGEKLFF
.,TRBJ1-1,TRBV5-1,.,TGCGCCAGCAGTTCGGGGGGCACTGAAGCTTTCTTT,CASSSGGTEAFF
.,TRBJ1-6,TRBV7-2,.,TGTGCCAGCAGCTTAGGGTCGAGGGGAGATAGGACACCCCTCCACTTT,CASSLGSRGDRTPLHF
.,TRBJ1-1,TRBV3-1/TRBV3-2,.,TGTGCCAGCAGCCCGAGGACGGTGAGCACTGAAGCTTTCTTT,CASSPRTVSTEAFF
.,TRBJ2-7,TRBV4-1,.,TGCGCCAGCAGCCAAGCTGATAGCGCGTCCTACGAGCAGTACTTC,CASSQADSASYEQYF
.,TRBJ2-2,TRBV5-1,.,TGCGCCAGCAGCTTGCCAGACAGTGGCACCGGGGAGCTGTTTTTT,CASSLPDSGTGELFF
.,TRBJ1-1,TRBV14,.,TGTGCCAGCAGCCAAGATCGGACGGCCCGAGCTTTCTTT,CASSQDRTARAFF
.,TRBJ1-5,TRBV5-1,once,TGCGCCAGCAGCTTGGGTGAAGGCGAGCGGCCCCAGCATTTT,CASSLGEGERPQHF
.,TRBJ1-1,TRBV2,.,TGTGCCAGCACTGTTAACACTGAAGCTTTCTTT,CASTVNTEAFF
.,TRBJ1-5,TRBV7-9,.,TGTGCCAGCAGCTTAGTCGGCAGCAATCAGCCCCAGCATTTT,CASSLVGSNQPQHF
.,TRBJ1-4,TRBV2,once,TGTGCCAGCAGTTCACAGGGTGAAAAACTGTTTTTT,CASSSQGEKLFF
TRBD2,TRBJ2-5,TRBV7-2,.,TGTGCCAGCAGCCGGACTAGCAAGGAGACCCAGTACTTC,CASSRTSKETQYF
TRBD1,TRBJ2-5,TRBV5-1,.,TGCGCCAGCAGCTTGGCGGGACAGGGAGCGGAGACCCAGTACTTC,CASSLAGQGAETQYF
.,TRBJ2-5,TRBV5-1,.,TGCGCCAGCAGCTTGGAACAGATGAGCCAAGAGACCCAGTACTTC,CASSLEQMSQETQYF
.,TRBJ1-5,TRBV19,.,TGTGCCAGTAGTAACCCGGCAGTGGGCAATCAGCCCCAGCATTTT,CASSNPAVGNQPQHF
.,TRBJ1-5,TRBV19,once,TGTGCCAGTAGTCCTGACTTTCTGGTGGGTAGAGCTAGCAATCAGCCCCAGCATTTT,CASSPDFLVGRASNQPQHF
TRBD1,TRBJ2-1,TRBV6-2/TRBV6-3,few,TGTGCCAGCAGCCGGGGCGGGACAGGGTTCATCAATGAGCAGTTCTTC,CASSRGGTGFINEQFF